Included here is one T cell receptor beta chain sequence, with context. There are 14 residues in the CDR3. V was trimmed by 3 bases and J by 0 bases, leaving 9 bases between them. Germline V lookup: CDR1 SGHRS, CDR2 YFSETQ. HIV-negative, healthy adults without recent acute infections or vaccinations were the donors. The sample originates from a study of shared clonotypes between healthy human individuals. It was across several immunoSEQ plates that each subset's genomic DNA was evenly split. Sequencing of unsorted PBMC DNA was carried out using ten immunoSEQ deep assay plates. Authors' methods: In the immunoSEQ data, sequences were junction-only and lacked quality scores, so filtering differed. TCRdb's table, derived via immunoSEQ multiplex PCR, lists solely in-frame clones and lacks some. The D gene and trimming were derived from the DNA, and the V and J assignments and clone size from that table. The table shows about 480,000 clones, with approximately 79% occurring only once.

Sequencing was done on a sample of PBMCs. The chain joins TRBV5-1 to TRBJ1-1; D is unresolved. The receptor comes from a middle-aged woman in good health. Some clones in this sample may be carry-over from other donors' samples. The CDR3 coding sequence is TGCGCCAGCAGCTCCCTGGACTTGAACACTGAAGCTTTCTTT. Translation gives CASSSLDLNTEAFF.